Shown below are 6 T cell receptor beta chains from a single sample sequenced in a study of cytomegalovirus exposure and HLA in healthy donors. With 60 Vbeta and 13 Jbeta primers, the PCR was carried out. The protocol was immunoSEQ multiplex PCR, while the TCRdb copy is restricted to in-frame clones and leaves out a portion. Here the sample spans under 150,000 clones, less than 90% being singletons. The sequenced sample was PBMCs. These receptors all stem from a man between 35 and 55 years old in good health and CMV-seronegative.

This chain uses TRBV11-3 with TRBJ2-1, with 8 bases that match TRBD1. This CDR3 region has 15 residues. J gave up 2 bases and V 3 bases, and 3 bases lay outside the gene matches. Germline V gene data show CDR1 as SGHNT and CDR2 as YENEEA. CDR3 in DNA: TGTGCCAGCAGCTTCCGGGACAGGCCCTACAATGAGCAGTTCTTC. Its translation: CASSFRDRPYNEQFF.

In nucleotides, the CDR3 is TGTGCCAGCAGTGAGGCGCGGGGGACCTACAATGAGCAGTTCTTC. This gives the protein CASSEARGTYNEQFF. This chain connects TRBV6-4 to TRBJ2-1, with TRBD2 identical over 7 bases. The CDR3 has 15 amino acids. Germline-derived CDR1 and CDR2 are MRHNA and SNTAGT. J was trimmed by 2 bases and V by 3 bases; bases with no gene match: 4.

The CDR3 reads CASSPYRGGTGELFF. DNA of the CDR3: TGTGCCAGCAGCCCGTACAGGGGGGGAACCGGGGAGCTGTTTTTT. The V call is TRBV5-4, the J call TRBJ2-2, with a tentative D call TRBD1 (8 bases). Germline V gives CDR1 SGHNT, CDR2 YYREEE (reference sequence). There are 15 residues in the CDR3. V shed 4 bases and J shed 5 bases, with 15 bases lying between them. Variable domain in full (rest from reference TRBV5-4 and TRBJ2-2): ETGVTQSPTHLIKTRGQQVTLRCSSQSGHNTVSWYQQALGQGPQFIFQYYREEENGRGNFPPRFSGLQFPNYSSELNVNALELDDSALYLCASSPYRGGTGELFFGEGSRLTVL.

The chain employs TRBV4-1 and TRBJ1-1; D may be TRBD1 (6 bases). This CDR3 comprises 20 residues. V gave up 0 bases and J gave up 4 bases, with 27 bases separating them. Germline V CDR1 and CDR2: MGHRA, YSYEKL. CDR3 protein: CASSQDEGGGQMGDGTEAFF. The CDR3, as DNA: TGCGCCAGCAGCCAAGATGAGGGCGGGGGGCAAATGGGGGACGGCACTGAAGCTTTCTTT.

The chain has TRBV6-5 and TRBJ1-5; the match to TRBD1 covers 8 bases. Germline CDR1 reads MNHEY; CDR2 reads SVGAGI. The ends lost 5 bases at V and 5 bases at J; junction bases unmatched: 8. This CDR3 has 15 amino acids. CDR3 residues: CASSGGQVRDQPQHF. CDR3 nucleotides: TGTGCCAGCAGTGGGGGACAGGTGAGGGATCAGCCCCAGCATTTT.

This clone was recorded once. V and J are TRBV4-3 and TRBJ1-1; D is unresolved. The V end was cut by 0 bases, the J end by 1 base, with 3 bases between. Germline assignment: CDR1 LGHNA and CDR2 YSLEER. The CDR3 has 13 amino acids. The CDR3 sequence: CASSQDRNTEAFF. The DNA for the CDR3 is TGCGCCAGCAGCCAAGATAGGAACACTGAAGCTTTCTTT.